The 29 T cell receptor beta chains presented below share a single source sample, sequenced in a study of identical twins. One entry per CDR3 protein, called by TCRdb with MiXCR from the 5' RACE reads. Found here are 700,000 or so distinct CDR3 sequences, about 20% of them singletons; the top ten hold around 4.5%. These data also featured in a second study, about T cells expressing NK-cell markers.

The specimen was PBMCs. The receptors were sampled from a young woman in good health.

This clonotype was detected a few times. V usage is TRBV5-5 and J usage is TRBJ1-4; TRBD1 matches 8 bases. The CDR3 contains 15 residues. CDR1 SGHKS and CDR2 YYEKEE come from the germline V gene (reference sequence). V was clipped by 0 bases and J by 5 bases; unmatched bases: 3. The CDR3 nucleotides read TGTGCCAGCAGCTTGGGGGACAGGTTAAATGAAAAACTGTTTTTT. Amino acids: CASSLGDRLNEKLFF.

The table lists this clonotype with a few counts. J is TRBJ2-7 and V is TRBV15; the match to TRBD2 covers 7 bases. The ends lost 2 bases at V and 4 bases at J; junction bases unmatched: 11. This CDR3 has 16 amino acids. CDR1 is LNHNV and CDR2 is YYDKDF in the germline V gene (reference sequence). CDR3 amino acids: CATSRTPGGGVYEQYF. Here the CDR3 DNA reads TGTGCCACCAGCAGAACCCCGGGCGGGGGAGTTTACGAGCAGTACTTC.

The V gene is TRBV11-2, the J gene TRBJ2-3; 9 nucleotides agree with TRBD2. V was pared by 4 bases and J by 8 bases, with 4 bases of the junction left unmatched. The CDR3 is 13 amino acids. Germline CDR1 is SGHAT and CDR2 is FQNNGV. The CDR3 nucleotides read TGTGCCAGCAGCTCCGGCGGGGGGGGTACGCAGTATTTT. The encoded protein is CASSSGGGGTQYF.

This clonotype was recorded a few times. The genes are TRBV27 and TRBJ1-1, with 9 bases fitting TRBD1. The CDR3 contains 13 residues. Trimming took 5 bases from V and 10 from J; bases not matched to a gene: 8. Per germline, CDR1 MNHEY and CDR2 SMNVEV (reference sequence). The CDR3 DNA reads as TGTGCCAGCAGTGGACGACAGGGGGTAGGAGCTTTCTTT. It translates to CASSGRQGVGAFF.

This clonotype was seen a handful of times. The chain has TRBV20-1 and TRBJ2-3; a weak D match, TRBD2 (5 bases). CDR1 is DFQATT and CDR2 is SNEGSKA in the germline V gene (reference sequence). The CDR3 runs to 15 residues. V lost 0 bases, J lost 0 bases, and 10 bases lay in between. CDR3 nucleotide sequence: TGCAGTGCTAGAGATCCGAGGACTAGCACAGATACGCAGTATTTT. Its translation is CSARDPRTSTDTQYF.

The chain employs TRBV12-3 or TRBV12-4 and TRBJ2-2; the match to TRBD1 covers 10 bases. This CDR3 comprises 16 residues. Trimming at V came to 6 bases and at J to 1 base, leaving 5 bases not matched to a gene. The CDR3 nucleotides read TGTGCCAGCAGCTCCCGGGACAGGGGGAACACCGGGGAGCTGTTTTTT. Protein: CASSSRDRGNTGELFF.

The gene calls are TRBV20-1 and TRBJ2-5, with 8 nucleotides matching TRBD1. V shed 6 bases, J shed 6 bases, and the junction held 6 bases outside the gene matches. The CDR3 sequence is 12 residues long. CDR1 is DFQATT and CDR2 is SNEGSKA in the germline V gene (reference sequence). The CDR3 spells CSADRGGQTQYF. For the CDR3, the DNA is TGCAGTGCCGACAGGGGCGGACAGACCCAGTACTTC.

A few counts support this clonotype. The chain joins TRBV7-2 to TRBJ2-1; D perhaps matches TRBD2 (6 bases). The CDR3 sequence is 15 residues long. V shed 6 bases and J shed 3 bases, with 15 bases lying between them. The germline V gene encodes CDR1 SGHTA and CDR2 FQGNSA. The CDR3 sequence is CASSLLGGVYNEQFF. DNA for the CDR3: TGTGCCAGCAGTCTGCTGGGCGGGGTCTACAATGAGCAGTTCTTC.

The chain combines TRBV12-3 or TRBV12-4 with TRBJ2-1, with 9 bases identical to TRBD2. V lost 1 base to trimming and J lost 10 bases; unmatched junction nucleotides: 17. The length of the CDR3 is 18 residues. CDR3 nucleotides: TGTGCCAGCAGTTTAGAGTGGCTAGCGGGAATACCCCAATACGAGCAGTTCTTC. This translates into CASSLEWLAGIPQYEQFF.

Remarks on this clonotype: Just one base apart from a much larger clone, this may be a read error. V and J are TRBV12-3 or TRBV12-4 and TRBJ2-7, with TRBD1 matching over 10 bases. The CDR3 covers 18 residues. CDR3 protein: CVSSNRDRGSPSSYEQYF. The CDR3 coding sequence is TGTGTCAGCAGCAACCGGGACAGGGGAAGTCCATCCTCCTACGAGCAGTACTTC.

The V gene is TRBV6-2 or TRBV6-3, the J gene TRBJ2-2, with 7 nucleotides matching TRBD1. CDR1 MNHEY and CDR2 SVGEGT come from the germline V gene. This CDR3 has 14 residues. Trimming removed 8 bases from V and 1 base from J; junction bases left unmatched: 4. The CDR3 loop reads CASLGQLNTGELFF. Written as DNA, the CDR3 is TGTGCCAGCCTGGGACAGCTGAACACCGGGGAGCTGTTTTTT.

The gene calls are TRBV6-5 and TRBJ2-2; 11 bases fit TRBD1. V lost 0 bases to trimming and J lost 3 bases; unmatched junction nucleotides: 3. The CDR3 loop spans 17 amino acids. Germline V gene lookup returns CDR1 MNHEY and CDR2 SVGAGI. CDR3 amino acids: CASSYSLGQGDTGELFF. The CDR3 region has the DNA TGTGCCAGCAGTTACTCGTTGGGACAGGGGGACACCGGGGAGCTGTTTTTT.

In this sample, this clonotype turned up a few times. The V gene is TRBV5-6, the J gene TRBJ1-2; maybe TRBD1 (6 bases). V shed 4 bases and J shed 8 bases, with 15 bases lying between them. The CDR3 consists of 13 residues. The germline V gene has CDR1 SGHDT and CDR2 YYEEEE. The CDR3 reads CASSPPTGTGYTF. The DNA of the CDR3 is TGTGCCAGCAGCCCACCTACAGGGACCGGCTACACCTTC.

The chain uses TRBV15 and TRBJ2-5; 8 bases align to TRBD1. Germline trimming cut 0 bases from V and 5 bases from J; bases unmatched to any gene: 8. Germline loops: CDR1 LNHNV, CDR2 YYDKDF (reference sequence). This CDR3 contains 16 residues. The CDR3 DNA sequence: TGTGCCACCAGCAGAGAAAGGACAGGGCGGACGGAGACCCAGTACTTC. Translated, it gives CATSRERTGRTETQYF.

This chain connects TRBV20-1 to TRBJ2-2; no clear D gene. Germline CDR1 is DFQATT and CDR2 is SNEGSKA (reference sequence). Trimming removed 7 bases from V and 4 bases from J, with 13 bases in between. The CDR3 is 13 amino acids. CDR3 residues: CSVSPWGTGELFF. The CDR3, as DNA: TGCAGTGTCTCGCCCTGGGGCACCGGGGAGCTGTTTTTT.

This clonotype was seen a handful of times. The chain is built from TRBV12-3 or TRBV12-4 and TRBJ1-1; D might be TRBD1 (6 bases). Deletions cut 4 bases from V and 0 bases from J, with 15 bases between. This CDR3 region has 16 residues. The CDR3 bases are TGTGCCAGCAGTTACGGGGGCGTATCGATGAACACTGAAGCTTTCTTT. This codes for CASSYGGVSMNTEAFF.

The rearrangement links TRBV25-1 to TRBJ2-1; possible D gene TRBD1, 6 bases. The CDR3 runs to 14 residues. The germline gives CDR1 MGHDK, CDR2 SYGVNS. V was cut by 3 bases and J by 8 bases, with 14 bases left in between. The CDR3 DNA sequence: TGTGCCAGCAGTGATCCGCGACAGGCCGATGAGCAGTTCTTC. As protein: CASSDPRQADEQFF.

The chain couples TRBV10-3 to TRBJ2-2; TRBD2 might be the D (6 bases). Germline V gene lookup returns CDR1 ENHRY and CDR2 SYGVKD. V gave up 2 bases and J gave up 6 bases, with 13 bases separating them. The CDR3 has 15 residues. The CDR3 nucleotides read TGTGCCATCAGTGAGGTGACTAGTAGCGCCGGGGAGCTGTTTTTT. Encoded protein: CAISEVTSSAGELFF.

This clonotype came up many times. V gene TRBV6-1 combines with J gene TRBJ1-1, with D unclear. V lost 6 bases to trimming and J lost 9 bases, with 8 bases between them. The germline V gene encodes CDR1 MNHNS and CDR2 SASEGT. This CDR3 is built from 10 residues. The CDR3 nucleotides read TGTGCCAGCAGCGGACCGAAAGCTTTCTTT. Encoded protein: CASSGPKAFF.

This clonotype was counted many times. The V call is TRBV20-1, the J call TRBJ2-7; perhaps TRBD1 as D (6 bases). The germline V and J ends were trimmed by 5 bases and 6 bases, with 20 bases remaining between them. The CDR3 totals 14 residues. In germline, CDR1 is DFQATT, CDR2 SNEGSKA (reference sequence). The CDR3 DNA is TGCAGTGCTGCAGCAACTACAGGGATTGGCGAGCAGTACTTC. Translating gives CSAAATTGIGEQYF.

The chain recombines TRBV20-1 with TRBJ2-7; D remains ambiguous. Deletions cut 1 base from V and 6 bases from J, with 10 bases between. CDR3 length equals 12 residues. The germline V gene has CDR1 DFQATT and CDR2 SNEGSKA (reference sequence). The CDR3 DNA is TGCAGTGCTAGAGTAAGGCCCTTCGAGCAGTACTTC. This gives the protein CSARVRPFEQYF.

This clonotype showed up just a few times. This chain links TRBV5-5 with TRBJ2-7; D gene ambiguous. The germline V gene has CDR1 SGHKS and CDR2 YYEKEE (reference sequence). V lost 6 bases, J lost 1 base, and 17 bases lay in between. The CDR3 extends over 15 amino acids. CDR3 residues: CASTPNRVRSYEQYF. Written as DNA, the CDR3 is TGTGCCAGCACCCCGAACCGGGTCCGATCCTACGAGCAGTACTTC.

The rearrangement links TRBV9 to TRBJ2-1; D is undetermined. The length of the CDR3 is 12 residues. Germline CDR1 is SGDLS and CDR2 is YYNGEE. Trimming removed 3 bases at V and 8 bases at J, with 9 bases between. The CDR3 nucleotides read TGTGCCAGCAGCGCCCCCCCTCATGAGCAGTTCTTC. Encoded protein: CASSAPPHEQFF.

The gene calls are TRBV5-1 and TRBJ2-7; 9 bases fit TRBD2. Looked up from germline, CDR1 is SGHRS and CDR2 is YFSETQ. CDR3 length equals 14 residues. Unmatched junction bases numbered 9, after V lost 5 bases and J lost 6 bases. In nucleotides, the CDR3 is TGCGCCAGCAGACAAGCGGGGGGCCCTCTCGAGCAGTACTTC. It specifies CASRQAGGPLEQYF.

Only a few counts were recorded for this clonotype. In DNA, the CDR3 is TGTGCCAGCACCCGGGCATCCCTGGGGGGCAATCAGCCCCAGCATTTT. This codes for CASTRASLGGNQPQHF. J is TRBJ1-5 and V is TRBV2, with a weak D call TRBD1 (5 bases). Germline CDR1 reads SNHLY; CDR2 reads FYNNEI. The CDR3 spans 16 residues. V lost 7 bases, J lost 2 bases, and 18 bases lay in between. Using reference TRBV2 and TRBJ1-5 for the parts outside the CDR3, the full variable domain is EPEVTQTPSHQVTQMGQEVILRCVPISNHLYFYWYRQILGQKVEFLVSFYNNEISEKSEIFDDQFSVERPDGSNFTLKIRSTKLEDSAMYFCASTRASLGGNQPQHFGDGTRLSIL.

The table lists this clonotype with many counts. The chain joins TRBV20-1 to TRBJ2-7, with TRBD1 identical over 8 bases. This CDR3 has 14 amino acids. Unmatched junction bases numbered 9, after V lost 4 bases and J lost 4 bases. The germline CDR1 and CDR2 sequences are DFQATT and SNEGSKA (reference sequence). The CDR3 sequence is CSAKRTGRVYEQYF. As DNA, the CDR3 is TGCAGTGCTAAGAGGACAGGGAGAGTTTACGAGCAGTACTTC.

Note on this clonotype: A much larger clone is a single base away; this may be a read error. The rearrangement uses TRBV5-1 and TRBJ2-7; D is ambiguous. The germline V gene has CDR1 SGHRS and CDR2 YFSETQ. Trimming stripped 0 bases from V and 0 bases from J, with 7 bases between. CDR3 length equals 14 residues. CDR3 residues: CASSLGPRSYEQYF. The CDR3 nucleotides are TGCGCCAGCAGCTTGGGGCCGCGCTCCTACGAGCAGTACTTC.

Only a few counts were recorded for this clonotype. The CDR3 DNA follows: TGCGCCAGCACAACCCCCGGGGAACGAACCTACGAGCAGTACTTC. This translates into CASTTPGERTYEQYF. This chain joins TRBV10-2 and TRBJ2-7; maybe TRBD2 (5 bases). V shed 7 bases and J shed 2 bases, with 18 bases lying between them. Germline V gene data show CDR1 as WSHSY and CDR2 as SAAADI. The CDR3 is 15 residues long.

This clonotype has a count of ten or more. The chain recombines TRBV29-1 with TRBJ1-1; D is unclear. Germline CDR1 reads SQVTM; CDR2 reads ANQGSEA. This CDR3 comprises 12 residues. Trimming shortened V by 6 bases and J by 1 base, and 9 bases separated the two germline ends. CDR3 nucleotide sequence: TGCAGCGTCCGAAAAACGAACACTGAAGCTTTCTTT. Residues: CSVRKTNTEAFF. Full variable domain (rest looked up from reference TRBV29-1 and TRBJ1-1): SAVISQKPSRDICQRGTSLTIQCQVDSQVTMMFWYRQQPGQSLTLIATANQGSEATYESGFVIDKFPISRPNLTFSTLTVSNMSPEDSSIYLCSVRKTNTEAFFGQGTRLTVV.